This TCR beta chain derives from a study of cytomegalovirus exposure and HLA in healthy donors. Study results and limitations: About 90% or about 30% of the time was how often most TCR beta V segments were productive, according to an earlier analysis. Most CMV-associated TCR beta chains were later found to appear HLA-restricted. Specific recognition of CMV antigens was confirmed in vitro for a few chains (all CMV-associated).

PCR involved 60 Vbeta and 13 Jbeta primers. Measured with immunoSEQ multiplex PCR; TCRdb has only the in-frame clones, and not every one. The sample consists of 170,000 or so clones, approximately 81% of them appearing once. About this clone: Its matching antigen is unknown. The junction and the germline gene differ at one end; a read error may be behind it.

The CDR3 has 16 amino acids. Germline V gene data show CDR1 as MNHEY and CDR2 as SVGAGI. Material: PBMCs. The V and J genes are TRBV6-5 and TRBJ2-2, with 9 bases aligning to TRBD1. The sequence derives from a boy between 2 and 10 years old in good health and CMV-seronegative. This chain's CDR3 is CASSYRTGDYTVELFF. The CDR3 bases are TGTGCCAGCAGTTACCGGACAGGGGACTACACCGTGGAGCTGTTTTTT.